Here is one TCR beta chain with its context. The repertoire was sequenced with immunoSEQ multiplex PCR; TCRdb's copy has only in-frame clones and lacks some. The sample includes about 330,000 clones, around 66% of them seen just once. This specimen belongs to a study of cytotoxic CD8 clonotypes in ibrutinib-treated CLL. For the study at large: The study included under twelve relapsed/refractory and more than 14 treatment-naive patients; under 18 had IGHV unmutated disease. Results showed around 25 partial and 2 complete responses; following median 68 months, around 15 remained remitted, about 12 advanced. Once patients had received a median about eleven months of treatment, range 6 to 36, response samples were obtained.

CDR3 length equals 14 residues. Germline V gene lookup returns CDR1 SNHLY and CDR2 FYNNEI. The germline V and J ends were trimmed by 6 bases and 5 bases, with 16 bases remaining between them. This chain connects TRBV2 to TRBJ1-2, with D perhaps matching TRBD1 (5 bases). This clonotype was obtained from a human donor with chronic lymphocytic leukemia. The input for sequencing was PBMCs, taken after 36 months of ibrutinib treatment. CDR3 residues: CASRSDTTRYGYTF. The DNA for the CDR3 is TGTGCCAGCAGATCGGACACTACTCGGTATGGCTACACCTTC.